This is a list of T cell receptor beta chains from one sample in a study of T-cell reconstitution after alpha-beta-depleted transplantation in children. MiXCR, applied by TCRdb to the PCR reads, yields one record per CDR3 protein. Among 500,000 or so distinct CDR3 sequences listed, about 30% were seen once. Source: PBMCs from the stem cell graft donor, taken from the stem cell graft. Receptor source: a human donor who donated a stem cell graft to a child with aplastic anemia. Each CDR3 is given with its conserved first and last residue. D genes are given only for firm matches. The size of a clone is reported for some rows only, either as once, few or many, or as a class for expanded clones.

TRBV19,-,TRBJ1-5,-,CASSPGTTAQHF,TGTGCCAGTAGTCCCGGGACTACGGCCCAGCATTTT
TRBV6-5,few,TRBJ2-5,-,CASSYRTARGETQYF,TGTGCCAGCAGTTACCGGACCGCACGGGGGGAGACCCAGTACTTC
TRBV7-6,-,TRBJ2-1,-,CASRLGAPVSDSNEQFF,TGTGCCAGCAGACTAGGGGCCCCGGTGTCAGATAGCAATGAGCAGTTCTTC
TRBV12-3/TRBV12-4,-,TRBJ2-7,-,CASRTNGASYEQYF,TGTGCCAGCAGAACGAACGGGGCCTCCTACGAGCAGTACTTC
TRBV6-5,few,TRBJ2-1,TRBD2,CASSYLAGAGRYNEQFF,TGTGCCAGCAGTTACCTAGCGGGAGCGGGCCGTTACAATGAGCAGTTCTTC
TRBV5-1,few,TRBJ2-1,TRBD2,CASSLTLAGISEQFF,TGCGCCAGCAGCTTGACACTAGCGGGAATCAGTGAGCAGTTCTTC
TRBV5-1,-,TRBJ1-1,-,CASARRTPNTEAFF,TGCGCCAGCGCGCGGCGGACACCCAACACTGAAGCTTTCTTT
TRBV20-1,-,TRBJ2-1,TRBD1,CSATRQGATDEQFF,TGCAGTGCTACTCGGCAGGGGGCTACGGATGAGCAGTTCTTC
TRBV6-5,-,TRBJ1-5,TRBD1,CASGPTGTGSNQPQHF,TGTGCCAGCGGGCCGACCGGGACAGGTAGCAATCAGCCCCAGCATTTT
TRBV6-1,-,TRBJ2-7,-,CASSQRALGSREQYF,TGTGCCAGCAGCCAGAGGGCCCTTGGGTCACGCGAGCAGTACTTC
TRBV30,-,TRBJ1-5,-,CAWGWGIQPQHF,TGTGCCTGGGGTTGGGGGATTCAGCCCCAGCATTTT
TRBV27,few,TRBJ2-1,TRBD2,CASISRTSGSFHEQFF,TGTGCCAGCATCTCTCGTACTAGCGGGAGTTTCCATGAGCAGTTCTTC